The clone carrying this TCR beta chain occurred many times. Looked up from germline, CDR1 is DFQATT and CDR2 is SNEGSKA (reference sequence). Trimming left V 3 bases short and J 3 bases short, with 9 bases between. The CDR3 spans 13 residues. This sample was taken from a study of T cells in Graves' hyperthyroidism and ophthalmopathy. TCR beta CDR3 regions were amplified from RNA transcripts. An initial round of RT-PCR targeting the TCR CDR3 relied on the HTBI primer set. TCRdb processed the multiplex PCR reads anew with MiXCR; each CDR3 protein has one entry. The data show a few hundred thousand distinct CDR3 sequences, 15% seen once.

Sequenced sample: blood. The rearrangement joins TRBV20-1 to TRBJ2-1, with D unclear. This TCR derives from a woman between 25 and 40 years old with Graves' hyperthyroidism. The CDR3: CSASLQVYNEQFF. CDR3 in DNA: TGCAGTGCTAGTCTTCAGGTCTACAATGAGCAGTTCTTC.